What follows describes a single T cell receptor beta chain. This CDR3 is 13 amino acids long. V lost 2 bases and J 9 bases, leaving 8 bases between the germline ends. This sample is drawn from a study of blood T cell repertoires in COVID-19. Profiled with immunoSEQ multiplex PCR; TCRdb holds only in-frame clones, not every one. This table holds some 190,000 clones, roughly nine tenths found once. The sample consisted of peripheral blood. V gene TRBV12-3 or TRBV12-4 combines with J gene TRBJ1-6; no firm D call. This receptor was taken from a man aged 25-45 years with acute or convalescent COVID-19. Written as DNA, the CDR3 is TGTGCCAGCAGTTTAAGGGAGGGTTCACCCCTCCACTTT. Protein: CASSLREGSPLHF.